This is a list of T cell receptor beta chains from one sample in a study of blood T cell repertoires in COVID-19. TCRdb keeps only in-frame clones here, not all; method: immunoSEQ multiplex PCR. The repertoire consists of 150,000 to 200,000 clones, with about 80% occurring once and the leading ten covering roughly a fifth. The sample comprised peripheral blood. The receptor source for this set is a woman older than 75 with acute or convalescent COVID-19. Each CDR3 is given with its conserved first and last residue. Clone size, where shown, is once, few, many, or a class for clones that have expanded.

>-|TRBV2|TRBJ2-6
CASLTGANVLTF
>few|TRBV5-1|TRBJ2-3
CASSISLAGEGTQYF
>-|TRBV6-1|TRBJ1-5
CASSEGQGNNQPQHF
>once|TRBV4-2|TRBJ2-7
CASSQDTGGSYEQYF
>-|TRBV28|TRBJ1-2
CASSFLGQGSGGYTF
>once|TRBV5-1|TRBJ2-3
CASSLDRPRTDTQYF
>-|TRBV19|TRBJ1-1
CASKTGSIAFF
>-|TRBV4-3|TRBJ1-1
CASSRGQVNTEAFF
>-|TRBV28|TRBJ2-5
CASMDRVIETQYF
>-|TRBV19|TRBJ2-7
CASSFGTSGGYEQYF
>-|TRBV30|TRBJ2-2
CAWNYGMDTGELFF
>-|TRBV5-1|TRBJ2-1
CASSLNPDSKGDNEQFF
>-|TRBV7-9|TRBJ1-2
CASSNGTGTYGYTF
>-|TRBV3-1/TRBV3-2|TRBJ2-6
CASSQPGQGAPGANVLTF
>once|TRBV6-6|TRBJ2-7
CASTLIGHAYEQYF
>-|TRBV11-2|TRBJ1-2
CASSPMNYGYTF
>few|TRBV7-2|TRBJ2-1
CASSLGFTSEQFF
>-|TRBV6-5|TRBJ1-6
CASSWGGSLNSPLHF
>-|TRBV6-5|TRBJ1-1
CASRAGIGTEAFF
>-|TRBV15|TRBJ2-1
CATTGNRGSYNEQFF
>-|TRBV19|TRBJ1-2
CASSIGAGTNYGYTF
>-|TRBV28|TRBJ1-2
CASSTRLRSNYGYTF
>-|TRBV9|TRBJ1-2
CASSNDLRASYGYTF
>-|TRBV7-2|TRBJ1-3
CASSPGGSGNTIYF
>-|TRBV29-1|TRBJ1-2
CSVGGDAHYGYTF
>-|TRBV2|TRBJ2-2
CASSTSFGGTGELFF
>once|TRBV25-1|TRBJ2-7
CASSFSGALYEQYF
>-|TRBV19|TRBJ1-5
CASRNRTGFNQPQHF
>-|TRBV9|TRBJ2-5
CASSVTGMETQYF
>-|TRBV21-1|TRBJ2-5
CASSKGGLATTTNQETQYF
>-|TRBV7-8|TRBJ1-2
CASTHLTGYGYTF
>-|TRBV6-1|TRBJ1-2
CASSDDDRGFNYGYTF
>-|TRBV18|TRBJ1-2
CASSRNRDHGYTF
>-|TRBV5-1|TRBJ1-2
CASSVDRVNYGYTF
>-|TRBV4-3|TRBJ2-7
CASSQDHRGPYEQYF
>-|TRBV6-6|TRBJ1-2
CASSYGQSGYGYTF
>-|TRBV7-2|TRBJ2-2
CASSLGTGERLFF
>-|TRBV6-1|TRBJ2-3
CASSENWRTDTQYF
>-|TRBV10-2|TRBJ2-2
CASSEELAGPGTGELFF
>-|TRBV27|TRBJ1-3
CASSPRGDRVSLGRRNTIYF
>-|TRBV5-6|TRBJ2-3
CASSLQRGGLTDTQYF
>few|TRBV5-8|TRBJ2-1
CASSSSYGTRTYNEQFF
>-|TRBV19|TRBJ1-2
CASSIDGQTLSTF
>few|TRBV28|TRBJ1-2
CASSRTGTGGYTF
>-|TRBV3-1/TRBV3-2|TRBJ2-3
CASSQDRTSGLDTQYF
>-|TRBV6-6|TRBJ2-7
CASSSTRIPYEQYF
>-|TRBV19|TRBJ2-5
CASSEGGTRQETQYF
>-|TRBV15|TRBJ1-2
CATSREGNYGYTF
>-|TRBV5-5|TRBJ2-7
CASSLEVRTLTYEQYF
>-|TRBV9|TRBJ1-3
CASSVAAGLTSGNTIYF
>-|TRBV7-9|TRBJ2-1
CASSPNPGLADYNEQFF
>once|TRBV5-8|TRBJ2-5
CASSPDMFAGETQYF
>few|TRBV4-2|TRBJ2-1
CASSQVRGRSNEQFF
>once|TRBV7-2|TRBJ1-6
CASSGGSLNSPLHF